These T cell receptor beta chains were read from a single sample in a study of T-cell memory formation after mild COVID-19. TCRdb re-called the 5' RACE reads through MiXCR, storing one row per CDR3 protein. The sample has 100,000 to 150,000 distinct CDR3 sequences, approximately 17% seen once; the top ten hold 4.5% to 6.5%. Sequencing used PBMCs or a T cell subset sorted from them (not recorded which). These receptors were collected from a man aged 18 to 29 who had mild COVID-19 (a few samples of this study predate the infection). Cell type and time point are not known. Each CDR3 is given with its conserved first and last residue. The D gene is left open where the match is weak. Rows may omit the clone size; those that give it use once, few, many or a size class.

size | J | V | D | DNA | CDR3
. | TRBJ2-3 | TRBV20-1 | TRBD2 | TGCAGTGCTGGGACTAGTTTAGATACGCAGTATTTT | CSAGTSLDTQYF
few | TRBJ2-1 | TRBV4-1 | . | TGCGCCAGCAAGCCAGGGCTGGGGTTCTCCTACAATGAGCAGTTCTTC | CASKPGLGFSYNEQFF
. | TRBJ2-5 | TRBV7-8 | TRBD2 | TGTGCCAGCAGCCTTATAGCGGGGGGTCCCCAAGAGACCCAGTACTTC | CASSLIAGGPQETQYF
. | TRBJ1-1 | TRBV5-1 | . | TGCGCCAGCAGCCTGATGCTGGGGGACACTGAAGCTTTCTTT | CASSLMLGDTEAFF
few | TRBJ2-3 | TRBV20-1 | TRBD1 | TGCAGTGCTTGGGGACAGTTAAGCACAGATACGCAGTATTTT | CSAWGQLSTDTQYF
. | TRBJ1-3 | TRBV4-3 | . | TGCGCCAGCAGCCTCTCCCCCGGCACTGGAAACACCATATATTTT | CASSLSPGTGNTIYF
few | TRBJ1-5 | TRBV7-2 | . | TGTGCCAGCAGCTTAGACTCGGCAGGCGGTGGGCCCCAGCATTTT | CASSLDSAGGGPQHF
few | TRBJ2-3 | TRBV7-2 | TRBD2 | TGTGCCAGCAGCTTAGCGGCTAGCGGGGGGCTGCATTTT | CASSLAASGGLHF
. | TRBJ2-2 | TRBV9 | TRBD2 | TGTGCCAGCAGCGTAGGGGCTAGCGGTGGCGGGGAGCTGTTTTTT | CASSVGASGGGELFF
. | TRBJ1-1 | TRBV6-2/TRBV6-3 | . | TGTGCCAGCAGCACCAGAGGGCCATTTCGGGTACTGAACACTGAAGCTTTCTTT | CASSTRGPFRVLNTEAFF
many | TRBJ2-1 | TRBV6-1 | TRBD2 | TGTGCCAGCAGGCTAGCGGGGGGCTCCTACAATGAGCAGTTCTTC | CASRLAGGSYNEQFF
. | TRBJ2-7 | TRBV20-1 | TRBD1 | TGCAGCGTTATGCGACAGGGGGTCTCCTACGAGCAGTACTTC | CSVMRQGVSYEQYF
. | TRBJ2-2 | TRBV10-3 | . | TGTGCCATCAGTGCGCACCCGGGGGACACCGGGGAGCTGTTTTTT | CAISAHPGDTGELFF
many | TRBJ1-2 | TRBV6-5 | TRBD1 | TGTGCCAGCAGTTACAAAAGGGACAGGCAAGCTAACTATGGCTACACCTTC | CASSYKRDRQANYGYTF
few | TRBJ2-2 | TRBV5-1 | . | TGCGCCAGCAGCCGTGACGCTAACGGGGAGCTGTTTTTT | CASSRDANGELFF
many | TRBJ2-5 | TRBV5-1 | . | TGCGCCAGCAGCCAGTCGACGCTACAAGAGACCCAGTACTTC | CASSQSTLQETQYF
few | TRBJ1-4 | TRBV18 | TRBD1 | TGTGCCAGCTCCCCGGGACAGGCTGCAACTAATGAAAAACTGTTTTTT | CASSPGQAATNEKLFF
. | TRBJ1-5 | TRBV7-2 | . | TGTGCCAGCAGCTTAGAGGCAGGGCATAGCAATCAGCCCCAGCATTTT | CASSLEAGHSNQPQHF
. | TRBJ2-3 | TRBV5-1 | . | TGCGCCAGCAGCTGGGGACTTGTCACAGATACGCAGTATTTT | CASSWGLVTDTQYF
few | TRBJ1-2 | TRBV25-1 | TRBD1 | TGTGCCAGCAGCCTCACAGGGGGCCGGGGCTACACCTTC | CASSLTGGRGYTF
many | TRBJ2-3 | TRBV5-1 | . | TGCGCCACGGCCAACCGGAGCACAGATACGCAGTATTTT | CATANRSTDTQYF
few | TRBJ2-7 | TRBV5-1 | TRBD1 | TGCGCCAGCAGCCCCCGGACAGGGGGCTACGAGCAGTACTTC | CASSPRTGGYEQYF
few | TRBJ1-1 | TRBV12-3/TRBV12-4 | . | TGTGCCAGCAGCCGGACAAACACTGAAGCTTTCTTT | CASSRTNTEAFF
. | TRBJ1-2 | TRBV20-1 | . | TGCAGTGCTAGTATAACAGGGCATGGCTACACCTTC | CSASITGHGYTF
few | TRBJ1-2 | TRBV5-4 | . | TGTGCCAGCAGCTTGGGTCGCTTAGTGGGGGAGTATGGCTACACCTTC | CASSLGRLVGEYGYTF
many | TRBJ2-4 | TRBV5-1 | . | TGCGCCAGCAGCTTGGGTGATACGGACCCACGGAGCATTCAGTACTTC | CASSLGDTDPRSIQYF
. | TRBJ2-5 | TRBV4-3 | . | TGCGCCAGCAGCCCCAGACCGGACCAAGAGACCCAGTACTTC | CASSPRPDQETQYF
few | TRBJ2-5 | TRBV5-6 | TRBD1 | TGTGCCAGCAGCCGGGACAGGGGGTCGGAGACCCAGTACTTC | CASSRDRGSETQYF
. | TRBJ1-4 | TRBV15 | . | TGTGCCACCAGCAGAGTTCGGGGTAGTACTAATGAAAAACTGTTTTTT | CATSRVRGSTNEKLFF